This T cell receptor beta chain comes out of a study of PD-1 blockade in classical Hodgkin lymphoma. Study-wide points: It was among complete responders that baseline diversity resembled that of newly diagnosed patients. Some patients started nivolumab under 1 year after ASCT, and they were excluded. By cycle point C4D1, TCR diversity had risen significantly in CD4+ cells (but not CD8+ cells). Prior therapy or disease activity may underlie the repertoire differences, whose causes remain undefined.

Germline V gives CDR1 SGHAT, CDR2 FQNNGV. CDR3 length: 14 residues. V lost 2 bases and J 0 bases, leaving 7 bases between the germline ends. Comments on this clone: Its matching antigen is unknown.

All patients relapsed after autologous stem cell transplantation, and brentuximab vedotin exposure varied. This table comes from immunoSEQ multiplex PCR, and its TCRdb copy is limited to in-frame clones, with some not included. Altogether about 12,000 clones are present, approximately 85% being singletons, with the ten largest covering less than 40%. Sequencing used peripheral blood mononuclear cells (PBMCs), obtained at baseline. This chain links TRBV11-2 with TRBJ1-1; the D is unclear. This clonotype was sampled from a human donor with classical Hodgkin lymphoma. CDR3 DNA sequence: TGTGCCAGCAGCTTAAGAGGGATGAACACTGAAGCTTTCTTT. Its translation is CASSLRGMNTEAFF.